This TCR beta chain was sequenced for a study of T cell repertoires in cytomegalovirus infection. Germline V gives CDR1 LNHNV, CDR2 YYDKDF (reference sequence). This CDR3 is 15 amino acids long. Between the trimmed V and J ends, which lost 0 bases and 4 bases, there was a span of 10 bases. Whole-study findings and limits: It was HLA-C-restricted CMV-specific TCR beta clonotypes that dominated the response ex vivo.

TCRdb reprocessed the reads via MiXCR and lists one record per CDR3 protein. The sample comprises about 300,000 distinct CDR3 sequences, approximately 8.9% of which are singletons, and less than 3% rests with the top ten. Many counts were recorded for this clonotype. Its specificity is not known. V gene TRBV15 combines with J gene TRBJ1-3; D ambiguous. The TCR sequence derives from a human donor in good health (CMV status not recorded). Some clones in this sample may be carry-over from other donors' samples. The sample consisted of PBMCs. This CDR3 reads CATSRDRNRGNTIYF. The CDR3 region has the DNA TGTGCCACCAGCAGAGACCGTAATAGGGGAAACACCATATATTTT. Full variable domain (missing parts from reference TRBV15 and TRBJ1-3): DAMVIQNPRYQVTQFGKPVTLSCSQTLNHNVMYWYQQKSSQAPKLLFHYYDKDFNNEADTPDNFQSRRPNTSFCFLDIRSPGLGDTAMYLCATSRDRNRGNTIYFGEGSWLTVV.